This TCR beta chain comes out of a study of shared clonotypes between healthy human individuals. For the study at large: A couple of female and a few male donors aged 18 to 49 were enrolled.

Points from the study as a whole: The study drew on few donors, limiting represented genetic and exposure-history diversity. Compared with memory subsets, naive subsets generally had larger estimated richness. The study found lower generation probabilities in non-shared clonotypes than in those shared by all four donors.

Here immunoSEQ multiplex PCR was the method, and the copy in TCRdb shows in-frame clones only, minus some. The sample shows some 2.1 million clones, roughly 94% of them seen only once. CDR3 length: 15 residues. V lost 7 bases and J lost 3, with 18 bases in between. Germline V gene data show CDR1 as SNHLY and CDR2 as FYNNEI. About this clone itself: No antigen is known for it.

Sequencing was performed on naive CD4+ T cells sorted from blood. Subset described: CD45RA+ positively selected. The sequence was collected from a man younger than 35 in good health. The chain is built from TRBV2 and TRBJ1-1; the D gene is possibly TRBD1 (6 bases). As DNA, the CDR3 is TGTGCCAGCATACCACAGGGAATTCATTACACTGAAGCTTTCTTT. It is translated as CASIPQGIHYTEAFF.